The T cell receptor (beta chain) described here comes from a study of response to subunit inactivated influenza vaccine. Study findings and constraints: New T cells are recruited in small numbers by each seasonal influenza vaccination, according to the authors' suggestion.

This clonotype was seen only a few times. What it recognizes is unknown. One entry per CDR3 protein, called by TCRdb with MiXCR from the RT-PCR reads. The data hold a few hundred thousand distinct CDR3 sequences, with approximately 14% observed a single time. The sequence derives from a man aged 50-60 years who received an inactivated influenza vaccine. Source: PBMCs from blood, taken about 13 days after vaccination.

CDR3 coding DNA: TGCAGTGCTAGGCCCCTAGGTAGAAGCTACGAGCAGTACTTC. Translation: CSARPLGRSYEQYF. This chain links TRBV20-1 with TRBJ2-7, with D hard to call. V was pared by 3 bases and J by 3 bases, with 15 bases between. Germline V gene sequence: CDR1 DFQATT, CDR2 SNEGSKA (reference sequence). This CDR3 is built from 14 residues.